A single sample gave rise to the 9 T cell receptor beta chains below, sequenced in a study of CD8 T cells in ankylosing spondylitis. MiXCR, run by TCRdb on the 5' RACE reads, gives a single entry per CDR3 protein. The sample has hundreds of thousands of distinct CDR3 sequences, roughly 12% seen once. For these TCRs, the target antigens are not known. Points from the study as a whole: Seemingly distinctive of ankylosing spondylitis blood was a TCR beta motif formed by eight highly homologous variants.

Sample: blood, either unsorted or a sorted T cell fraction (not recorded which). Receptor source: a male donor with ankylosing spondylitis.

This clonotype turned up a few times. V gene TRBV12-3 or TRBV12-4 combines with J gene TRBJ1-4; D not certain. The CDR3 is 15 residues long. Trimming stripped 5 bases from V and 7 bases from J, with 17 bases between. The CDR3 spells CASSRAEDSVEKLFF. Here the CDR3 DNA reads TGTGCCAGCAGTCGGGCAGAGGATTCTGTTGAAAAACTGTTTTTT.

This clonotype was picked up a small number of times. V is TRBV6-2 or TRBV6-3 and J is TRBJ2-2, with D possibly matching TRBD2 (7 bases). This CDR3 is built from 14 residues. V gave up 6 bases and J gave up 6 bases, with 14 bases separating them. Per the germline V gene, CDR1 is MNHEY and CDR2 is SVGEGT. The CDR3 DNA reads TGTGCCAGCAGGGGGGGGGCCAGACCCGGGGAGCTGTTTTTT. It yields the protein CASRGGARPGELFF.

This clonotype occurred a few times. V is TRBV20-1 and J is TRBJ1-2; D remains ambiguous. V was pared by 1 base and J by 10 bases, with 16 bases between. The germline V gene has CDR1 DFQATT and CDR2 SNEGSKA (reference sequence). The CDR3 contains 13 residues. The CDR3 nucleotides are TGCAGTGCTAGAGTGGGTCCGGACGCCTTCTACACCTTC. This sequence encodes CSARVGPDAFYTF.

There are many counts of this clonotype. This CDR3 is CASSLRDFDTEAFF. In DNA, the CDR3 is TGCGCCAGCAGCTTGAGAGACTTTGACACTGAAGCTTTCTTT. The genes are TRBV5-1 and TRBJ1-1; no firm D call. Germline lookup yields CDR1 SGHRS and CDR2 YFSETQ. This CDR3 has 14 amino acids. V lost 1 base and J 3 bases, leaving 10 bases between the germline ends.

This clonotype was seen more than once but under ten times. The junction departs from the called germline gene at one end, perhaps through a read error. This chain links TRBV2 with TRBJ2-7; perhaps TRBD1 as D (5 bases). The CDR3 loop spans 12 amino acids. Germline V gene data show CDR1 as SNHLY and CDR2 as FYNNEI. This CDR3 reads CASREGVWEQYF. CDR3 bases: TGTGCCAGCAGGGAAGGGGTGTGGGAGCAGTACTTC.

V gene TRBV20-1 combines with J gene TRBJ2-7; TRBD2 matches 8 bases. Germline-derived CDR1 and CDR2 are DFQATT and SNEGSKA (reference sequence). The CDR3 totals 17 residues. The trim removed 0 bases at V and 0 bases at J, leaving 10 bases unmatched. In nucleotides, the CDR3 is TGCAGTGCTAGAGATGGGAGGAAGCGGGAGAGCTCCTACGAGCAGTACTTC. It encodes CSARDGRKRESSYEQYF.

The V and J genes are TRBV18 and TRBJ2-7, with D possibly being TRBD2 (6 bases). The V end was cut by 2 bases, the J end by 0 bases, with 14 bases between. CDR1 is KGHSH and CDR2 is LQKENI in the germline V gene. The CDR3 has 16 residues. The CDR3 here is CASSPIRDSYSYEQYF. For the CDR3, the DNA is TGTGCCAGCTCACCAATTAGGGACTCCTACTCCTACGAGCAGTACTTC.

The table lists this clonotype with a few counts. V is TRBV4-3 and J is TRBJ2-2, with TRBD2 identical over 7 bases. Germline trimming cut 4 bases from V and 0 bases from J; bases unmatched to any gene: 5. Germline CDR1 LGHNA, CDR2 YSLEER. The CDR3 has 16 amino acids. As DNA, the CDR3 is TGCGCCAGCAGCCTACGGGCGGGAGCGAACACCGGGGAGCTGTTTTTT. It encodes CASSLRAGANTGELFF.

The gene calls are TRBV20-1 and TRBJ2-7; D ambiguous. The germline gives CDR1 DFQATT, CDR2 SNEGSKA (reference sequence). The V end was cut by 6 bases, the J end by 5 bases, with 14 bases between. The CDR3 length is 12 residues. The CDR3 DNA is TGCAGTGCCAGGATCCTTTTAGACGAGCAGTACTTC. Protein product: CSARILLDEQYF.